The 22 T cell receptor beta chains presented below share a single source sample, sequenced in a study of Ad26.COV2.S vaccination and SARS-CoV-2 variants. Treatment meaning: 19 received Ad26.COV2.S at low or high dose, single or two shots; 5 received placebo; per-sample allocation not given. Sample collection was performed on day 63 after the first vaccine or placebo injection. This table comes from immunoSEQ multiplex PCR, and its TCRdb copy is limited to in-frame clones, with some not included. The sample lists about 460,000 clones; 80% to 90% were seen once. Sequencing used peripheral blood, obtained in a trial of Ad26.COV2.S vaccine versus placebo. The receptors come from a person between 18 and 60 years old who received the Ad26.COV2.S COVID-19 vaccine or a placebo.

The chain uses TRBV6-5 and TRBJ2-7; tentatively, D is TRBD2 (6 bases). V gave up 6 bases and J gave up 4 bases, with 7 bases separating them. This CDR3 has 11 residues. Germline CDR1 and CDR2: MNHEY and SVGAGI. CDR3: CASRGGYEQYF. DNA of the CDR3: TGTGCCAGCAGAGGAGGGTACGAGCAGTACTTC.

The chain uses TRBV18 and TRBJ2-1; 8 bases are a match to TRBD1. The CDR3 runs to 16 residues. J gave up 0 bases and V 2 bases, and 3 bases lay outside the gene matches. The germline V gene has CDR1 KGHSH and CDR2 LQKENI. The CDR3 coding sequence is TGTGCCAGCTCACCATACAGGGGGAGCTCCTACAATGAGCAGTTCTTC. This translates into CASSPYRGSSYNEQFF.

This clone has just one count. The chain couples TRBV6-5 to TRBJ2-5; 11 bases fit TRBD1. The V and J ends lost 10 bases and 5 bases, in that order; junction bases with no gene match: 9. CDR3 length: 14 amino acids. The V gene's germline CDR1 is MNHEY and CDR2 SVGAGI. This chain's CDR3 is CAMGGRTGGETQYF. The CDR3 DNA reads TGTGCCATGGGGGGGAGGACAGGGGGCGAGACCCAGTACTTC.

The V gene is TRBV7-2, the J gene TRBJ1-4, with TRBD1 matching over 8 bases. V lost 5 bases, J lost 5 bases, and 10 bases stayed unmatched. CDR1 and CDR2 from the germline V gene are SGHTA and FQGNSA. CDR3 size: 16 residues. In DNA, the CDR3 is TGTGCCAGCAGCGCCCGACCAGGGGGCCCCAATGAAAAACTGTTTTTT. Translating gives CASSARPGGPNEKLFF.

This clone is a singleton in its sample. Compared with germline, one end of the junction differs, possibly owing to a read error. The chain carries TRBV28 and TRBJ2-7, with 7 positions matching TRBD2. Germline V gene sequence: CDR1 MDHEN, CDR2 SYDVKM. The CDR3 contains 12 residues. DNA of the CDR3: TGTGCCAGCAGTTTATTGGGGACGGGACTAAACTTC. Translation: CASSLLGTGLNF.

The chain links TRBV7-2 to TRBJ2-2; D possibly corresponds to TRBD2 (6 bases). V lost 7 bases and J lost 2, with 17 bases in between. CDR3 size: 16 residues. CDR1 is SGHTA, CDR2 FQGNSA, per germline. The CDR3 nucleotides read TGTGCCAGCATCGCTAGCTCGGGAGCCAACACCGGGGAGCTGTTTTTT. Its translation: CASIASSGANTGELFF.

The V gene is TRBV7-2, the J gene TRBJ2-4, with TRBD1 matching over 7 bases. The CDR3 loop spans 15 amino acids. CDR1 is SGHTA and CDR2 is FQGNSA in the germline V gene. Losses at the gene ends were 4 bases for V and 10 bases for J; bases not matched to a gene: 13. The CDR3 spells CASSWNGQARGIQYF. DNA of the CDR3: TGTGCCAGCAGCTGGAACGGACAGGCCCGAGGTATTCAGTACTTC.

The chain recombines TRBV6-5 with TRBJ2-7; 7 nucleotides line up with TRBD1. In germline, CDR1 is MNHEY, CDR2 SVGAGI. The length of the CDR3 is 13 residues. V lost 7 bases, J lost 5 bases, and 8 bases stayed unmatched. The CDR3, as DNA: TGTGCCAGCATTGGACAGGTGACCCACGAGCAGTACTTC. Translated, it gives CASIGQVTHEQYF.

V and J are TRBV5-1 and TRBJ2-3; D may correspond to TRBD1 or TRBD2 (6 bases each). Germline assignment: CDR1 SGHRS and CDR2 YFSETQ. The CDR3 contains 18 residues. V was clipped by 4 bases and J by 0 bases, with 21 bases between them. CDR3 loop: CASSITGTVRGSTDTQYF. The DNA for the CDR3 is TGCGCCAGCAGCATCACAGGGACTGTGAGGGGGAGCACAGATACGCAGTATTTT.

In its sample, this clone was seen once. This rearrangement joins TRBV19 to TRBJ1-5, with D unresolved. Germline V lookup: CDR1 LNHDA, CDR2 SQIVND (reference sequence). The CDR3 length is 14 residues. The V end lost 3 bases, the J end lost 1 base, and 7 bases lay between the germline ends. CDR3 sequence reads: CASSIFGSNQPQHF. In DNA form, the CDR3 reads TGTGCCAGTAGTATTTTTGGGAGCAATCAGCCCCAGCATTTT.

V is TRBV3-1 (or the pseudogene TRBV3-2) and J is TRBJ1-2; D uncertain. The CDR3 spans 13 residues. With 1 base removed from V and 7 bases from J, the gap between germline ends came to 10 bases. Germline CDR1 reads LGHDT; CDR2 reads YNNKEL (reference sequence). The CDR3 coding sequence is TGTGCCAGCAGCCAAGGACCGAGACGTGGCTACACCTTC. It encodes CASSQGPRRGYTF.

The chain joins TRBV19 to TRBJ1-1; D remains ambiguous. The V end lost 6 bases, the J end lost 0 bases, and 11 bases lay between the germline ends. This CDR3 region has 14 residues. The germline gives CDR1 LNHDA, CDR2 SQIVND (reference sequence). CDR3 in amino acids: CASRGSRMNTEAFF. Here the CDR3 DNA reads TGTGCCAGTAGGGGCAGCCGAATGAACACTGAAGCTTTCTTT.

The chain joins TRBV29-1 to TRBJ2-5; TRBD2 agrees at 9 bases. V was clipped by 7 bases and J by 4 bases; unmatched bases: 7. This CDR3 has 13 residues. Germline V gene lookup returns CDR1 SQVTM and CDR2 ANQGSEA. CDR3 coding DNA: TGCAGCGGGCTCTTAGCGGGAGCAGAGACCCAGTACTTC. Translating it yields CSGLLAGAETQYF.

This clone was seen a single time. This chain joins TRBV28 and TRBJ2-3; 10 positions agree with TRBD2. J was trimmed by 4 bases and V by 4 bases; bases with no gene match: 11. Germline-derived CDR1 and CDR2 are MDHEN and SYDVKM. The CDR3 has 17 residues. DNA of the CDR3: TGTGCCAGCAGTTCTTCTAACCTAGCGGGAGTTGCAGATACGCAGTATTTT. Translation: CASSSSNLAGVADTQYF.

CDR3 nucleotide sequence: TGCGCCAGCAGCCAAGATACAAGGAGGCGTGAGCAGTTCTTC. This gives the protein CASSQDTRRREQFF. The V call is TRBV4-3, the J call TRBJ2-1, with D possibly matching TRBD2 (5 bases). Germline V gene sequence: CDR1 LGHNA, CDR2 YSLEER. Trimming left V 0 bases short and J 9 bases short, with 12 bases between. This CDR3 region has 14 residues.

The chain uses TRBV4-2 and TRBJ2-3; 8 nucleotides match TRBD2. CDR1 is LGHNA, CDR2 YNFKEQ, per germline. This CDR3 contains 15 residues. Trimming removed 5 bases from V and 2 bases from J; junction bases left unmatched: 6. This chain's CDR3 is CASSSRGEVTDTQYF. The CDR3 region has the DNA TGTGCCAGCAGCTCGCGGGGGGAGGTCACAGATACGCAGTATTTT.

The V gene is TRBV11-1, the J gene TRBJ1-3; D gene uncertain. The CDR3 totals 15 residues. Germline CDR1 reads SGHAT; CDR2 reads FQDESV (reference sequence). V lost 2 bases and J lost 0, with 8 bases in between. The DNA of the CDR3 is TGTGCCAGCAGCTTATTTGAGGACTCTGGAAACACCATATATTTT. Its translation: CASSLFEDSGNTIYF.

For this clone: Different DNA sequences within this sample yield the same CDR3. The chain joins TRBV30 to TRBJ1-1; the D gene is possibly TRBD1 (6 bases). Between the trimmed V and J ends, which lost 1 base and 2 bases, there was a span of 8 bases. The CDR3 sequence is 13 residues long. Germline CDR1 GTSNPN, CDR2 SVGIG (reference sequence). CDR3 amino acids: CAWSEQGNTEAFF. The CDR3 coding sequence is TGTGCCTGGAGTGAACAGGGAAACACTGAAGCTTTCTTT.

This rearrangement joins TRBV7-3 to TRBJ1-6, with unresolved D. From germline, CDR1 is SGHTA and CDR2 FQGTGA. V was trimmed by 2 bases and J by 4 bases, leaving 6 bases between them. This CDR3 contains 14 residues. The DNA for the CDR3 is TGTGCCAGCAGCTTACTTGGGTATAATTCACCCCTCCACTTT. This codes for CASSLLGYNSPLHF.

The V gene is TRBV2, the J gene TRBJ2-2, with a possible D match to TRBD1 (6 bases). Trimming shortened V by 2 bases and J by 5 bases, and 12 bases separated the two germline ends. Germline lookup yields CDR1 SNHLY and CDR2 FYNNEI. The CDR3 extends over 15 amino acids. The CDR3 region is CASSEWGQSTGELFF. The DNA of the CDR3 is TGTGCCAGCAGTGAATGGGGGCAGTCGACCGGGGAGCTGTTTTTT. The variable domain in full, with the rest retrieved from reference TRBV2 and TRBJ2-2, is EPEVTQTPSHQVTQMGQEVILRCVPISNHLYFYWYRQILGQKVEFLVSFYNNEISEKSEIFDDQFSVERPDGSNFTLKIRSTKLEDSAMYFCASSEWGQSTGELFFGEGSRLTVL.

The rearrangement links TRBV9 to TRBJ2-1; 10 nucleotides line up with TRBD2. V gave up 0 bases and J gave up 6 bases; unmatched junction bases: 9. Germline CDR1 and CDR2: SGDLS and YYNGEE. This CDR3 region has 17 residues. CDR3 coding DNA: TGTGCCAGCAGCGTAGGACCAACTAGCGGGACGGGCAATGAGCAGTTCTTC. It encodes CASSVGPTSGTGNEQFF.

This clone has a single count. V and J are TRBV11-2 and TRBJ2-5, with a weak D call TRBD2 (5 bases). This CDR3 spans 16 amino acids. Deletions cut 1 base from V and 5 bases from J, with 17 bases between. CDR1 is SGHAT, CDR2 FQNNGV, per germline. This CDR3 is CASSLGGLRGWETQYF. In DNA form, the CDR3 reads TGTGCCAGCAGCTTAGGTGGATTGAGAGGGTGGGAGACCCAGTACTTC.